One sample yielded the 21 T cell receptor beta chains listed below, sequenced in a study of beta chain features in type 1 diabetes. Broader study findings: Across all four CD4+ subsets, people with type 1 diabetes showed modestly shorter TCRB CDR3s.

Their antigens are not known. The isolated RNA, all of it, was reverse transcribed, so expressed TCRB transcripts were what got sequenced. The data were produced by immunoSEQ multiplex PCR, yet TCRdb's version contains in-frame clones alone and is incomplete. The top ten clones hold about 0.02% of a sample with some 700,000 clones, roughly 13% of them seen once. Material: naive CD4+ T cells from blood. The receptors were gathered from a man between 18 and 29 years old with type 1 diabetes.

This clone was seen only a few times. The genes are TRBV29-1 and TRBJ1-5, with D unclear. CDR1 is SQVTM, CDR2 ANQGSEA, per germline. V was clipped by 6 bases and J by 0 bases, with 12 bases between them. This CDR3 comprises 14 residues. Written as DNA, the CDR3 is TGCAGCGTCACGGAGGGTTATAGCAATCAGCCCCAGCATTTT. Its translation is CSVTEGYSNQPQHF.

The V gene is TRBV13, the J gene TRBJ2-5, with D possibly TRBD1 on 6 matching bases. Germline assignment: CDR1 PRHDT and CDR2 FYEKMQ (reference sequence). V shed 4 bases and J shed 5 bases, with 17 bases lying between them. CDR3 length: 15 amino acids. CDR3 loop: CASSSAQGRGETQYF. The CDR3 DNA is TGTGCCAGCAGCTCTGCCCAGGGGAGAGGGGAGACCCAGTACTTC. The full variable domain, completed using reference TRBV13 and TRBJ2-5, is AAGVIQSPRHLIKEKRETATLKCYPIPRHDTVYWYQQGPGQDPQFLISFYEKMQSDKGSIPDRFSAQQFSDYHSELNMSSLELGDSALYFCASSSAQGRGETQYFGPGTRLLVL.

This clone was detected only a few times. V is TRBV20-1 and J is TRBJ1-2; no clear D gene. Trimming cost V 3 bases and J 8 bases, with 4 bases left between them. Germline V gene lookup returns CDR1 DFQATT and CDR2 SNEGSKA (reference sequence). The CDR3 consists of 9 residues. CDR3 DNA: TGCAGTGCTAGTAGAGGCTACACCTTC. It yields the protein CSASRGYTF.

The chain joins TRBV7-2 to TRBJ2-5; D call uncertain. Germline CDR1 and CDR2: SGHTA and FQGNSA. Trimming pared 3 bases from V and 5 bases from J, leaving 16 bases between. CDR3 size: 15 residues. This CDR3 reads CASSLLHGRWETQYF. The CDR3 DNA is TGTGCCAGCAGCTTGCTCCACGGACGGTGGGAGACCCAGTACTTC.

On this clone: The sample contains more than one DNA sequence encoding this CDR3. The CDR3 DNA reads TGCGCCAGCAGCCAGGGACAGAACACTGAAGCTTTCTTT. Translation gives CASSQGQNTEAFF. This chain joins TRBV5-1 and TRBJ1-1; tentatively, D is TRBD1 (6 bases). There are 13 residues in the CDR3. Germline loops: CDR1 SGHRS, CDR2 YFSETQ. Between the trimmed V and J ends, which lost 4 bases and 1 base, there was a span of 8 bases.

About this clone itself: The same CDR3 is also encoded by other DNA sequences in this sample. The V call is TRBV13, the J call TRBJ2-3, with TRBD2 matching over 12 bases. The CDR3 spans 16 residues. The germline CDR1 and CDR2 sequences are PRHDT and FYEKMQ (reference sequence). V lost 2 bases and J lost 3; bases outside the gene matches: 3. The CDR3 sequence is CASSLTSGGPTDTQYF. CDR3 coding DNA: TGTGCCAGCAGCTTAACTAGCGGGGGGCCTACAGATACGCAGTATTTT.

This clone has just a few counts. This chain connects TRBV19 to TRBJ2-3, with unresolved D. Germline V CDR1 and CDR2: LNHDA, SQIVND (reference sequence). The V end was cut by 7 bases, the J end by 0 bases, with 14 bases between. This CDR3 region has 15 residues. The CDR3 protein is CASTPLDRSTDTQYF. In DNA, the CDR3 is TGTGCCAGTACTCCCCTGGACCGAAGCACAGATACGCAGTATTTT.

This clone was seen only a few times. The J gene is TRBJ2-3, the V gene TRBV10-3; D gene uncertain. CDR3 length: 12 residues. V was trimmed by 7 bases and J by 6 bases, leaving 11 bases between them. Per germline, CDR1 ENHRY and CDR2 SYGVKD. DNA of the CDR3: TGTGCCATCACTACGACGGCGGATACGCAGTATTTT. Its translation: CAITTTADTQYF.

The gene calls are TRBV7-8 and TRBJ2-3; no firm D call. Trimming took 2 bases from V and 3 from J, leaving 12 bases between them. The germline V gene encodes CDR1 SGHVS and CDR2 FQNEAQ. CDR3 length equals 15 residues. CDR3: CASSLSSARTDTQYF. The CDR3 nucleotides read TGTGCCAGCAGCTTAAGTTCGGCAAGGACAGATACGCAGTATTTT.

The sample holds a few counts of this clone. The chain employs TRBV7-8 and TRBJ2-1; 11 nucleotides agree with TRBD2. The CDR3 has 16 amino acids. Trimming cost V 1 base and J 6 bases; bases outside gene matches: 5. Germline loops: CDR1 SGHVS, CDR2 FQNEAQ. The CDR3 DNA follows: TGTGCCAGCAGCTTAGGTCTAGCGGGGGGTTCCAATGAGCAGTTCTTC. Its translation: CASSLGLAGGSNEQFF.

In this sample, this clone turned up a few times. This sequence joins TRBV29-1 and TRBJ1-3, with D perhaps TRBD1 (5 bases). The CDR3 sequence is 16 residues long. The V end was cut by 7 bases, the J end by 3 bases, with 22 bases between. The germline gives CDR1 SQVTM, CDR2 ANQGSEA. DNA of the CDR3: TGCAGCGCCCGGGACGGGATCGCCGGTGGTGGAAACACCATATATTTT. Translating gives CSARDGIAGGGNTIYF.

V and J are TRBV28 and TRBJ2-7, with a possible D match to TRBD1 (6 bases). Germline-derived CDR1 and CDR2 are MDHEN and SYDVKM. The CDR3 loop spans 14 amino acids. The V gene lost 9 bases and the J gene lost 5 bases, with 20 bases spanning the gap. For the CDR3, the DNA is TGTGCCAGTCAGATTAGACAGGACCTAAACGAGCAGTACTTC. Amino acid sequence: CASQIRQDLNEQYF.

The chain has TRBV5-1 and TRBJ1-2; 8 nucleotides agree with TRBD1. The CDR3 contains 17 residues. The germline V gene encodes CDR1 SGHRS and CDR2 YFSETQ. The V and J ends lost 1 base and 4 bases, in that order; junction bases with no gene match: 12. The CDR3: CASSLYGQGISLYGYTF. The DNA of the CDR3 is TGCGCCAGCAGCTTGTACGGACAGGGCATTTCGCTCTATGGCTACACCTTC. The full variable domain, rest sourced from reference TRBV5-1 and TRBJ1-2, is KAGVTQTPRYLIKTRGQQVTLSCSPISGHRSVSWYQQTPGQGLQFLFEYFSETQRNKGNFPGRFSGRQFSNSRSEMNVSTLELGDSALYLCASSLYGQGISLYGYTFGSGTRLTVV.

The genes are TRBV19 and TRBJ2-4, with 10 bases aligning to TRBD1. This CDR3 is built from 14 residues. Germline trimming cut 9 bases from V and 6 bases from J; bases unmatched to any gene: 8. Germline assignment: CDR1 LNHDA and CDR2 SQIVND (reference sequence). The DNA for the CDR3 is TGTGCCAGCAGAGAGACAGGGGGCGCAAACATTCAGTACTTC. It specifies CASRETGGANIQYF.

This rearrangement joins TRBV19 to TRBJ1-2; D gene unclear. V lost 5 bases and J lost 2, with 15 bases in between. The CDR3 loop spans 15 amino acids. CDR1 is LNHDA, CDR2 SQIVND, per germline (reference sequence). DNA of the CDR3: TGTGCCAGTAGTGTCCAGGCGGGTCCCAACTATGGCTACACCTTC. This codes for CASSVQAGPNYGYTF.

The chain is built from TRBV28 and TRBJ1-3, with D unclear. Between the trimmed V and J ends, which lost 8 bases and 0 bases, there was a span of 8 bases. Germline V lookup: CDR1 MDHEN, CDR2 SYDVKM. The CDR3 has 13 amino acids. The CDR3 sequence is CASGLSSGNTIYF. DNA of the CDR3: TGTGCCAGCGGACTTAGCTCTGGAAACACCATATATTTT.

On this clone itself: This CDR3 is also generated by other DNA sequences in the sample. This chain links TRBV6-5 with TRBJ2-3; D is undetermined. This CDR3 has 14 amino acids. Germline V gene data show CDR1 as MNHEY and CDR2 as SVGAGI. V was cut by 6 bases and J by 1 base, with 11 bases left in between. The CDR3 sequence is CASSPSGGTDTQYF. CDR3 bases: TGTGCCAGCAGCCCATCTGGGGGCACAGATACGCAGTATTTT.

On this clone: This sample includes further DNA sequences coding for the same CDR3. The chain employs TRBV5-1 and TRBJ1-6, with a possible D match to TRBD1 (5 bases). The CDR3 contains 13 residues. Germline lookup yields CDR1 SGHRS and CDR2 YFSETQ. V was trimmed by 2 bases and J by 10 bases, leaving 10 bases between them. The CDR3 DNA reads TGCGCCAGCAGCTTAGTGGGGGACTCACCCCTCCACTTT. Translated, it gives CASSLVGDSPLHF.

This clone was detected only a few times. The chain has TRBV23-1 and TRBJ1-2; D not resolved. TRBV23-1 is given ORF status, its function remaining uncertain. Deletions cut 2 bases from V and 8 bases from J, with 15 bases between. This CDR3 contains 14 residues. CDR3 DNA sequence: TGCGCCAGCAGTCAAGACGGAAGGAGAAGGGGCTACACCTTC. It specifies CASSQDGRRRGYTF.

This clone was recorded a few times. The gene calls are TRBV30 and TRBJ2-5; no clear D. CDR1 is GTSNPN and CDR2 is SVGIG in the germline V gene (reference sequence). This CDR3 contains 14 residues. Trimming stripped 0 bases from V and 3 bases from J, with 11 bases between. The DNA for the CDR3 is TGTGCCTGGAGTGTACTCCCCCAGGAAGAGACCCAGTACTTC. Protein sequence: CAWSVLPQEETQYF.

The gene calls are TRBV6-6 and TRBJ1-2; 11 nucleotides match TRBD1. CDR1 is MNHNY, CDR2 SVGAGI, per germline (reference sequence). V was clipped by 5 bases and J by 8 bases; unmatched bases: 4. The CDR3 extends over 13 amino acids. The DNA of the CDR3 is TGTGCCAGCAGTGGACAGGGGGCTGCGGGCTACACCTTC. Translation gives CASSGQGAAGYTF.